This T cell receptor (beta chain) derives from a study of blood T cell repertoires in COVID-19. Study in general: Sites in the United States, Italy and Spain provided acute and convalescent COVID-19 samples.

As originally analysed: Nucleated cell number was recorded as an estimate derived from reference gene primer amplification. This table comes from immunoSEQ multiplex PCR, and its TCRdb copy is limited to in-frame clones, with some not included. V and J calls and clone size are those listed in that table; D and trimming were worked out from the DNA. The table lists roughly 260,000 clones, around 87% of them singletons. The CDR3 totals 16 residues. V lost 5 bases to trimming and J lost 6 bases; unmatched junction nucleotides: 18. Per germline, CDR1 SQVTM and CDR2 ANQGSEA. This sequence originates from a woman between 45 and 60 years old who had recovered from COVID-19. Sequencing was carried out using peripheral blood. The chain has TRBV29-1 and TRBJ2-7; TRBD2 matches 8 bases. CDR3 sequence (DNA): TGCAGCGTTTCCTACCTGACCGGGACTAGGCAGCGCGAGCAGTACTTC. Translated, it gives CSVSYLTGTRQREQYF.